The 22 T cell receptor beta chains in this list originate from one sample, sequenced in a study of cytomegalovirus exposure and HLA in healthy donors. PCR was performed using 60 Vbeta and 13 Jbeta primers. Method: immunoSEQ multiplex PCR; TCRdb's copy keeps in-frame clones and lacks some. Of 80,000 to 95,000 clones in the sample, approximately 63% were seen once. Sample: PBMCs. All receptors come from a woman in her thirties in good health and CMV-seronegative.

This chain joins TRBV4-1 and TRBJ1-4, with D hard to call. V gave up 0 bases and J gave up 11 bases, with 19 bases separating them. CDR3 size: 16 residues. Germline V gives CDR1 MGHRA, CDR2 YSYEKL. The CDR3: CASSQDLVLDIRKLFF. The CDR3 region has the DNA TGCGCCAGCAGCCAAGATCTTGTATTAGACATTAGGAAACTGTTTTTT.

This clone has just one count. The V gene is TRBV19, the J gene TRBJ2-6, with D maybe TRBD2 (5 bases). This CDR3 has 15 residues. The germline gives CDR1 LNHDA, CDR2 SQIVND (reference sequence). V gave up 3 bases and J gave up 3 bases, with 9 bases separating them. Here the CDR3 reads CASSILEDGANVLTF. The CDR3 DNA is TGTGCCAGTAGTATCCTGGAGGATGGGGCCAACGTCCTGACTTTC. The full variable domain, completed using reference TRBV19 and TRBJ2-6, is DGGITQSPKYLFRKEGQNVTLSCEQNLNHDAMYWYRQDPGQGLRLIYYSQIVNDFQKGDIAEGYSVSREKKESFPLTVTSAQKNPTAFYLCASSILEDGANVLTFGAGSRLTVL.

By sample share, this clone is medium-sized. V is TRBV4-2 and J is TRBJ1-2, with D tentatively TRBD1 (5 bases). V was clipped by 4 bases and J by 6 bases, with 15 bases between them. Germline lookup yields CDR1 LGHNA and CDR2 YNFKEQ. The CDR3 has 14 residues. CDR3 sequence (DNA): TGTGCCAGCAGCCCAACCGGGGGTCGGGATGGCTACACCTTC. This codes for CASSPTGGRDGYTF.

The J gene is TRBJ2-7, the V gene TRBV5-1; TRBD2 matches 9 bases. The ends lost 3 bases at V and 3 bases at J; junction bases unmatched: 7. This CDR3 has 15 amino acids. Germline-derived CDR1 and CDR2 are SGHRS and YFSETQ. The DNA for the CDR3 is TGCGCCAGCAGCTATGGTGGGACTAGCAACTACGAGCAGTACTTC. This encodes CASSYGGTSNYEQYF. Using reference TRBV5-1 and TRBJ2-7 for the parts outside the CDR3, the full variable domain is KAGVTQTPRYLIKTRGQQVTLSCSPISGHRSVSWYQQTPGQGLQFLFEYFSETQRNKGNFPGRFSGRQFSNSRSEMNVSTLELGDSALYLCASSYGGTSNYEQYFGPGTRLTVT.

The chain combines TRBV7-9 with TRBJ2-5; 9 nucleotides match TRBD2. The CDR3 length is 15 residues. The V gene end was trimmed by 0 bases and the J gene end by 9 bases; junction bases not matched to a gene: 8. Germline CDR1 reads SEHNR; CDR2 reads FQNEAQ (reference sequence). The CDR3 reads CASSLARGGLGSQYF. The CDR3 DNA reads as TGTGCCAGCAGCTTAGCGCGGGGGGGCCTAGGCTCCCAGTACTTC. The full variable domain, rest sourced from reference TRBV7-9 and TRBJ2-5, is DTGVSQNPRHKITKRGQNVTFRCDPISEHNRLYWYRQTLGQGPEFLTYFQNEAQLEKSRLLSDRFSAERPKGSFSTLEIQRTEQGDSAMYLCASSLARGGLGSQYFGPGTRLLVL.

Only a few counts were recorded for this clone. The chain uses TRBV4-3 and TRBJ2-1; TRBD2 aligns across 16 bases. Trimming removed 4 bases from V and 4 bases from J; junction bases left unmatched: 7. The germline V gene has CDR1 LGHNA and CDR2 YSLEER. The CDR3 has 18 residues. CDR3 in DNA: TGCGCCAGCAGCCTCGGGACTAGCGGGAGGGCGGGGTACAATGAGCAGTTCTTC. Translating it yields CASSLGTSGRAGYNEQFF.

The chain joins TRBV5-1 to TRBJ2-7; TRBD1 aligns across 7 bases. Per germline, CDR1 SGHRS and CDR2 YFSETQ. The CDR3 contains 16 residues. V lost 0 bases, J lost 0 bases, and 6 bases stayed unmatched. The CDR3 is CASSLVGQAISYEQYF. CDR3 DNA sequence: TGCGCCAGCAGCTTGGTCGGACAGGCGATCTCCTACGAGCAGTACTTC. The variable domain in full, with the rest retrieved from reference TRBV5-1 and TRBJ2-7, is KAGVTQTPRYLIKTRGQQVTLSCSPISGHRSVSWYQQTPGQGLQFLFEYFSETQRNKGNFPGRFSGRQFSNSRSEMNVSTLELGDSALYLCASSLVGQAISYEQYFGPGTRLTVT.

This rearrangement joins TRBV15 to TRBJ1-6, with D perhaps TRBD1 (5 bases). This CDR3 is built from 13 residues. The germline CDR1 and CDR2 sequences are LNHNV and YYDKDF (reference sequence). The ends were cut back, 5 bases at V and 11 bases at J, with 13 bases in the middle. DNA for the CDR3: TGTGCCACCAGCCTGAGGCGGGGCGCACCCCTCCACTTT. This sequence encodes CATSLRRGAPLHF.

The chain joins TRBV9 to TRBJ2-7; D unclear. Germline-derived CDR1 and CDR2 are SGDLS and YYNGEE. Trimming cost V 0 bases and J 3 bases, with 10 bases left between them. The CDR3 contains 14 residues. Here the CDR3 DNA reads TGTGCCAGCAGCGTAGGTGTAGAAAGCTACGAGCAGTACTTC. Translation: CASSVGVESYEQYF.

This CDR3 is CASSLQAAQETQYF. CDR3 DNA: TGTGCCAGCAGCTTACAGGCAGCCCAAGAGACCCAGTACTTC. The rearrangement uses TRBV7-6 and TRBJ2-5; D not resolved. Trimming took off 2 bases at V and 1 base at J, with 8 bases between the two ends. CDR1 is SGHVS and CDR2 is FNYEAQ in the germline V gene. This CDR3 is 14 amino acids long.

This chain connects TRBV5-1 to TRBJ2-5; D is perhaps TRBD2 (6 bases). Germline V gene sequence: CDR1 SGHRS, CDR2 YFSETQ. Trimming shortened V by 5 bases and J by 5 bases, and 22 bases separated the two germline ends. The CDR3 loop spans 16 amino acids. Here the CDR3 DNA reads TGCGCCAGCAGTTCCCCCCAAGGGGAGGTGAGGGAGACCCAGTACTTC. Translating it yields CASSSPQGEVRETQYF.

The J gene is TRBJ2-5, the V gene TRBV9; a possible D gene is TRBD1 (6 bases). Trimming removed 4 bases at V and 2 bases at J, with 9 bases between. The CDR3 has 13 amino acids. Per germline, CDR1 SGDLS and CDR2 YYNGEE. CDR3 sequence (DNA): TGTGCCAGCAGCCAGGGGACGCAAGAGACCCAGTACTTC. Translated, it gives CASSQGTQETQYF.

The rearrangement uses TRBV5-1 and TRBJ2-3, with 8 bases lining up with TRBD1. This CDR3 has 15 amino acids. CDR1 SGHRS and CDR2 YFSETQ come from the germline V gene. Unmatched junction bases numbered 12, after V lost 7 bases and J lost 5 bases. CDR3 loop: CASLTGQGVGDTQYF. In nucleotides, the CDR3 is TGCGCCAGCCTCACCGGACAGGGCGTTGGAGATACGCAGTATTTT.

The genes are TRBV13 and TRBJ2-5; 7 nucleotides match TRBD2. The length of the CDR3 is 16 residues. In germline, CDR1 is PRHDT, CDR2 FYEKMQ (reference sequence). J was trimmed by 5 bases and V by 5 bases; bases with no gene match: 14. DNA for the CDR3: TGTGCCAGCAGCCGCCGGGGGGAGGGCGCTGGGGAGACCCAGTACTTC. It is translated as CASSRRGEGAGETQYF.

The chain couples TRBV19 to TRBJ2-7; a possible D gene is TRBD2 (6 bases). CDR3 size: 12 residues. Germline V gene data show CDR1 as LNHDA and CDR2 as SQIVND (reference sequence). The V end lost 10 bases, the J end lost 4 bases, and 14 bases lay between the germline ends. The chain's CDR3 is CATLDYRYEQYF. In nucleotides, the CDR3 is TGTGCCACCCTGGACTACCGTTACGAGCAGTACTTC.

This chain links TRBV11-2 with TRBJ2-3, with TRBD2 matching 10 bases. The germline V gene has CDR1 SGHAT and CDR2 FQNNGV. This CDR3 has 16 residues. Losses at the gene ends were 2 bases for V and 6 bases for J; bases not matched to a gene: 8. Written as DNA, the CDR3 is TGTGCCAGCAGCTTAACATTAGCGGGGGGCCGGGATACGCAGTATTTT. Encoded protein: CASSLTLAGGRDTQYF.

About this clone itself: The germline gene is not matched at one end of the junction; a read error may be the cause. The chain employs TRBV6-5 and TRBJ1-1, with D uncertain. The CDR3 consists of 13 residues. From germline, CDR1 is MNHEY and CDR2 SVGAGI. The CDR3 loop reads CASTRGVWTEDFF. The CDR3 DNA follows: TGTGCCAGCACCAGAGGTGTTTGGACTGAAGATTTCTTT.

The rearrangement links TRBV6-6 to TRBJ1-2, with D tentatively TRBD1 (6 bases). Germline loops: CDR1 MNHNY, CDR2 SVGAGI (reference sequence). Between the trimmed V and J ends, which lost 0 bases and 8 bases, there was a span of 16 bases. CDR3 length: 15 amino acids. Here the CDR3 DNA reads TGTGCCAGCAGTTACTCGAGGGGGGGGAAGGAGGGCTACACCTTC. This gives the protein CASSYSRGGKEGYTF.

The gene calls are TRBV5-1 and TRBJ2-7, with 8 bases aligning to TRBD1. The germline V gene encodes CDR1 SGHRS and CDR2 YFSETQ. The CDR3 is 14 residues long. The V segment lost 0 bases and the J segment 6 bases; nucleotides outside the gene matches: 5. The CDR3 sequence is CASSLGWDRTEQYF. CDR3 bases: TGCGCCAGCAGCTTGGGGTGGGACAGGACCGAGCAGTACTTC.

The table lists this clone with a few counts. As DNA, the CDR3 is TGTGCCAGCAGCTTACTCACTGAAGCTTTCTTT. Translating gives CASSLLTEAFF. The V gene is TRBV11-2, the J gene TRBJ1-1; no reliable D call. V lost 2 bases and J 4 bases, leaving 2 bases between the germline ends. The CDR3 has 11 residues. Germline CDR1 reads SGHAT; CDR2 reads FQNNGV. The full variable domain, with the rest looked up from reference TRBV11-2 and TRBJ1-1, is EAGVAQSPRYKIIEKRQSVAFWCNPISGHATLYWYQQILGQGPKLLIQFQNNGVVDDSQLPKDRFSAERLKGVDSTLKIQPAKLEDSAVYLCASSLLTEAFFGQGTRLTVV.

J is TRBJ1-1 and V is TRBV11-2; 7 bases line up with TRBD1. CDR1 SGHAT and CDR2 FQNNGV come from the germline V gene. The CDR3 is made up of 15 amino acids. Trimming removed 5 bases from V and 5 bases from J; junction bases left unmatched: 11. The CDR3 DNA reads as TGTGCCAGCAGCACCCCATACAGGGGAGATACTGAAGCTTTCTTT. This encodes CASSTPYRGDTEAFF.

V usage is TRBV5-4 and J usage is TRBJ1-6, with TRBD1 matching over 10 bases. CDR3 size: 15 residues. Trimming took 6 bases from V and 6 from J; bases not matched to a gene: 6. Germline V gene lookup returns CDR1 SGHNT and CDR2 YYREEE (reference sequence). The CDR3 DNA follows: TGTGCCAGCAACACCGGGGACAGGGGTAATTCACCCCTCCACTTT. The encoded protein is CASNTGDRGNSPLHF.